The subject of this entry is one TCR beta chain. Its antigen is still unknown. This entry is derived from a study of post-analysis software for immune sequencing data. Across the study: Relapsing-remitting, secondary progressive and progressive-relapsing courses of multiple sclerosis were included.

TCR beta libraries were prepared from cDNA with unique molecular identifiers. TCRdb recomputed calls from the PCR reads with MiXCR, one row per CDR3 protein. The repertoire holds 500,000 to 600,000 distinct CDR3 sequences, roughly 47% seen once, with about 1.8% in the top ten. Study conclusions and caveats: Controls' normalized Chao1 diversity significantly exceeded that of multiple sclerosis patients.

The TCR comes from a girl aged 10 to 17 with multiple sclerosis. Sequencing was carried out using blood.

The CDR3 coding sequence is TGTGCCAGCAGCCCCCGGGGGGGAGCGGGGGGCCAAGAGACCCAGTACTTC. Amino acids: CASSPRGGAGGQETQYF. The V gene is TRBV12-3 or TRBV12-4, the J gene TRBJ2-5, with 9 bases that match TRBD2. Losses at the gene ends were 6 bases for V and 1 base for J; bases not matched to a gene: 12. This CDR3 is built from 17 residues.